A single sample is the source of the 10 T cell receptor beta chains below, sequenced in a study of CD8 T cells in Susac syndrome. Random hexamers were used to reverse transcribe the RNA input (about 0.45 to 1 ug). TCRdb re-called the immunoSEQ multiplex PCR reads with MiXCR, one entry per CDR3 protein. The sample has some 450,000 distinct CDR3 sequences, more than 80% seen once. The sample comprised CD8+ T cells from PBMCs. The receptors derive from a human donor with multiple sclerosis.

A note on this clonotype: The junction differs from germline at one of its ends, possibly a read error. J is TRBJ1-2 and V is TRBV5-1; TRBD1 might be the D (5 bases). CDR1 and CDR2 (germline): SGHRS, YFSETQ. The CDR3 contains 13 residues. In nucleotides, the CDR3 is TGTGCCAGCAGTTTAGGGACGGATTATGGCTACACCTTC. It is translated as CASSLGTDYGYTF.

The chain has TRBV2 and TRBJ2-5; D remains ambiguous. Per germline, CDR1 SNHLY and CDR2 FYNNEI. The CDR3 sequence is 12 residues long. The ends were cut back, 11 bases at V and 2 bases at J, with 12 bases in the middle. The CDR3 DNA is TGTGCCGGCTACCTAGATCAAGAGACCCAGTACTTC. Residues: CAGYLDQETQYF.

The rearrangement joins TRBV6-1 to TRBJ2-3; 10 bases map to TRBD2. This CDR3 has 18 residues. Trimming took 5 bases from V and 2 from J; bases not matched to a gene: 13. Per the germline V gene, CDR1 is MNHNS and CDR2 is SASEGT. The CDR3 nucleotides are TGTGCCAGCAGTCCCCATTGGATAGCGGGGGGCTACACAGATACGCAGTATTTT. Encoded protein: CASSPHWIAGGYTDTQYF.

The chain is built from TRBV29-1 and TRBJ2-3; 8 bases fit TRBD2. Germline V gene data show CDR1 as SQVTM and CDR2 as ANQGSEA. The length of the CDR3 is 14 residues. V dropped 7 bases and J dropped 1; count of bases not matched to a gene: 7. The CDR3 region has the DNA TGCAGCGATTGGCGGGGGGATGGCACAGATACGCAGTATTTT. This gives the protein CSDWRGDGTDTQYF.

This chain links TRBV5-6 with TRBJ2-1; D gene unclear. V was cut by 1 base and J by 5 bases, with 7 bases left in between. The CDR3 has 13 residues. In germline, CDR1 is SGHDT, CDR2 YYEEEE. The CDR3 protein is CASSLPFNNEQFF. DNA for the CDR3: TGTGCCAGCAGCTTGCCCTTTAACAATGAGCAGTTCTTC.

The V and J genes are TRBV5-6 and TRBJ2-2; D perhaps matches TRBD2 (5 bases). The CDR3 contains 14 residues. The germline CDR1 and CDR2 sequences are SGHDT and YYEEEE. V was pared by 1 base and J by 3 bases, with 7 bases between. CDR3 in DNA: TGTGCCAGCAGCTTGTCGGGGTACACCGGGGAGCTGTTTTTT. Translating gives CASSLSGYTGELFF.

The rearrangement uses TRBV3-1 and TRBJ2-2, with a possible D match to TRBD1 (6 bases). Between the trimmed V and J ends, which lost 1 base and 4 bases, there was a span of 7 bases. Germline CDR1 is LGHDT and CDR2 is YNNKEL (reference sequence). The CDR3 is made up of 14 amino acids. CDR3 in DNA: TGTGCCAGCAGCCAAGGGACAGCCACCGGGGAGCTGTTTTTT. Protein: CASSQGTATGELFF.

This chain uses TRBV5-1 with TRBJ1-6; the D gene is possibly TRBD1 (6 bases). CDR1 is SGHRS and CDR2 is YFSETQ in the germline V gene. This CDR3 comprises 17 residues. V shed 0 bases and J shed 2 bases, with 12 bases lying between them. Here the CDR3 DNA reads TGCGCCAGCAGCTTGGCCGGGGGCGTCGCCTATAATTCACCCCTCCACTTT. Residues: CASSLAGGVAYNSPLHF.

The chain recombines TRBV27 with TRBJ2-7, with D perhaps TRBD1 or TRBD2 (5 bases each). This CDR3 comprises 14 residues. Germline V gives CDR1 MNHEY, CDR2 SMNVEV (reference sequence). The V end was cut by 9 bases, the J end by 2 bases, with 17 bases between. The CDR3 sequence is CARDTRDATYEQYF. As DNA, the CDR3 is TGTGCCAGAGATACTCGGGACGCTACCTACGAGCAGTACTTC.

The chain employs TRBV6-5 and TRBJ2-2; the match to TRBD1 covers 11 bases. Germline CDR1 MNHEY, CDR2 SVGAGI. V shed 2 bases, J shed 4 bases, and the junction held 0 bases outside the gene matches. The CDR3 loop spans 15 amino acids. The CDR3 DNA follows: TGTGCCAGCAGTTACGGACAGGGGGCCACCGGGGAGCTGTTTTTT. This encodes CASSYGQGATGELFF.